These 13 T cell receptor beta chains came from one sample sequenced in a study of blood T cell repertoires in COVID-19 (dated by TCRdb to the early 2020s). The library was prepared using the immunoSEQ multiplex PCR assay. TCRdb carries this immuneACCESS record with in-frame sequences only. Its versions omit some clonotypes, under half of them owing to an unresolved V gene in the studies checked, with the rest unexplained. The sample has about 23,000 clones on record, around 90% of them singletons. About 20% of the sample goes to the ten largest clones. Sequenced sample: peripheral blood. The receptors here all came from a man in his 70s in a cohort sampled during active COVID-19.

This CDR3 reads CASSLAGQTGAYNEQFF. The CDR3 bases are TGCGCCAGCAGCTTGGCCGGGCAGACAGGGGCATACAATGAGCAGTTCTTC. The chain links TRBV5-1 to TRBJ2-1; 8 positions agree with TRBD1. The V gene end was trimmed by 0 bases and the J gene end by 4 bases; junction bases not matched to a gene: 9. The germline V gene encodes CDR1 SGHRS and CDR2 YFSETQ. The CDR3 sequence is 17 residues long. The whole variable domain, remainder taken from reference TRBV5-1 and TRBJ2-1, is KAGVTQTPRYLIKTRGQQVTLSCSPISGHRSVSWYQQTPGQGLQFLFEYFSETQRNKGNFPGRFSGRQFSNSRSEMNVSTLELGDSALYLCASSLAGQTGAYNEQFFGPGTRLTVL.

This clone is medium-sized (0.01 to 0.1%). The chain joins TRBV4-1 to TRBJ1-2; 7 bases are shared with TRBD1. Losses at the gene ends were 2 bases for V and 0 bases for J; bases not matched to a gene: 15. The CDR3 contains 19 residues. CDR1 and CDR2 (germline): MGHRA, YSYEKL. DNA for the CDR3: TGCGCCAGCAGCCAAACGCGGACAGGAGCCTCCGCTCCTAACTATGGCTACACCTTC. It codes for CASSQTRTGASAPNYGYTF.

The rearrangement links TRBV10-3 to TRBJ2-3; 7 bases are a match to TRBD2. V was pared by 6 bases and J by 3 bases, with 0 bases of the junction left unmatched. The CDR3 has 12 residues. Germline CDR1 ENHRY, CDR2 SYGVKD. The CDR3 is CAIRGGTDTQYF. CDR3 nucleotide sequence: TGTGCCATCAGGGGAGGGACAGATACGCAGTATTTT.

The chain combines TRBV12-3 or TRBV12-4 with TRBJ2-2; no reliable D call. V was cut by 5 bases and J by 1 base, with 5 bases left in between. The CDR3 has 13 amino acids. The chain's CDR3 is CASSPQNTGELFF. The CDR3 DNA follows: TGTGCCAGCAGTCCACAGAACACCGGGGAGCTGTTTTTT.

The chain links TRBV5-6 to TRBJ2-6; maybe TRBD1 (5 bases). CDR1 and CDR2 from the germline V gene are SGHDT and YYEEEE. The CDR3 contains 18 residues. Trimming cost V 2 bases and J 0 bases, with 15 bases left between them. The CDR3 DNA follows: TGTGCCAGCAGCTTAGACAGATCCTCCGCCTCTGGGGCCAACGTCCTGACTTTC. Its translation is CASSLDRSSASGANVLTF.

This chain connects TRBV29-1 to TRBJ2-6; the match to TRBD1 covers 7 bases. The V segment lost 1 base and the J segment 2 bases; nucleotides outside the gene matches: 5. The germline gives CDR1 SQVTM, CDR2 ANQGSEA. CDR3 length: 16 amino acids. Here the CDR3 reads CSVEGQGGAGANVLTF. In nucleotides, the CDR3 is TGCAGCGTTGAAGGACAGGGTGGGGCTGGGGCCAACGTCCTGACTTTC.

This clone was seen just once. The gene calls are TRBV2 and TRBJ1-6; D gene unclear. This CDR3 is built from 15 residues. Trimming left V 6 bases short and J 4 bases short, with 13 bases between. Germline CDR1 is SNHLY and CDR2 is FYNNEI. Written as DNA, the CDR3 is TGTGCCAGCAGAGTTCGGGGTTCGTATAATTCACCCCTCCACTTT. Translating gives CASRVRGSYNSPLHF.

The chain joins TRBV18 to TRBJ1-2; 7 bases map to TRBD1. The CDR3 spans 15 residues. Trimming cost V 4 bases and J 3 bases; bases outside gene matches: 8. In germline, CDR1 is KGHSH, CDR2 LQKENI. The CDR3 DNA follows: TGTGCCAGCTCACACCCGGGAGGGGGCGACTATGGCTACACCTTC. Translated: CASSHPGGGDYGYTF.

The chain has TRBV14 and TRBJ1-1; no reliable D call. CDR3 size: 14 residues. The V gene's germline CDR1 is SGHDN and CDR2 FVKESK. V gave up 4 bases and J gave up 0 bases, with 9 bases separating them. The CDR3 nucleotides read TGTGCCAGCAGCCGACCGGGGATGAACACTGAAGCTTTCTTT. The encoded protein is CASSRPGMNTEAFF.

This clone is termed medium-sized. CDR3 sequence reads: CATEGGTSYNEQFF. Here the CDR3 DNA reads TGTGCCACCGAGGGGGGGACGTCCTACAATGAGCAGTTCTTC. The chain has TRBV19 and TRBJ2-1; D possibly corresponds to TRBD2 (7 bases). The CDR3 consists of 14 residues. V was clipped by 10 bases and J by 1 base, with 14 bases between them. Germline assignment: CDR1 LNHDA and CDR2 SQIVND (reference sequence).

The rearrangement joins TRBV28 to TRBJ1-4, with D possibly being TRBD1 (5 bases). The CDR3 has 13 residues. Germline V gene sequence: CDR1 MDHEN, CDR2 SYDVKM. Trimming cost V 9 bases and J 7 bases, with 15 bases left between them. CDR3 residues: CASWVRGGEKLFF. The CDR3 bases are TGTGCCAGTTGGGTCCGCGGGGGTGAAAAACTGTTTTTT.

This clone was observed a few times. The rearrangement uses TRBV2 and TRBJ1-2; D gene uncertain. This CDR3 comprises 11 residues. Germline V gene lookup returns CDR1 SNHLY and CDR2 FYNNEI. Between the trimmed V and J ends, which lost 9 bases and 7 bases, there was a span of 12 bases. CDR3 bases: TGTGCCAGTAGCCGGTACGGTGGCTACACCTTC. Residues: CASSRYGGYTF.

V usage is TRBV7-6 and J usage is TRBJ2-1; D not resolved. The germline gives CDR1 SGHVS, CDR2 FNYEAQ. The CDR3 is made up of 15 amino acids. V lost 1 base and J lost 5, with 12 bases in between. The CDR3 coding sequence is TGTGCCAGCAGCTTAGTGGGCAGGAATAACAATGAGCAGTTCTTC. This encodes CASSLVGRNNNEQFF.